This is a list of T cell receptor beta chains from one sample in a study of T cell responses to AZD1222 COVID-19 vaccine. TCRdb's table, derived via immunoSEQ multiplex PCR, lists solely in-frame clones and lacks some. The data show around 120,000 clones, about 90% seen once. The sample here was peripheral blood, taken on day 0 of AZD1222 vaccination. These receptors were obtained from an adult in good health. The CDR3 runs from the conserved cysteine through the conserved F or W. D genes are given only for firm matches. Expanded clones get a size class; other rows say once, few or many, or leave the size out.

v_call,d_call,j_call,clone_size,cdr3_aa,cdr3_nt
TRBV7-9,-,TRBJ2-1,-,CASSLYSPGKNEQFF,TGTGCCAGCAGCTTATACTCTCCCGGCAAGAATGAGCAGTTCTTC
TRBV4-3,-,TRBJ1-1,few,CASSQETGPEAFF,TGCGCCAGCAGCCAAGAAACGGGGCCAGAAGCTTTCTTT
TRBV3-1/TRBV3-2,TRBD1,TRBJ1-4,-,CASTQGGGNEKLFF,TGTGCCAGCACCCAGGGGGGGGGAAATGAAAAACTGTTTTTT
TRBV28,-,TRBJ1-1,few,CASSYRVTNTEAFF,TGTGCCAGCAGTTACAGAGTAACGAACACTGAAGCTTTCTTT
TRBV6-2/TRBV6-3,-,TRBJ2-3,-,CASSYRAGWNTQYF,TGTGCCAGCAGTTATCGCGCGGGGTGGAATACGCAGTATTTT
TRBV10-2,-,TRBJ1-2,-,CASSENNDYGYTF,TGCGCCAGCAGTGAAAACAATGACTATGGCTACACCTTC
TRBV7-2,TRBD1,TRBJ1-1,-,CASSPGTGWREGEAFF,TGTGCCAGCAGCCCCGGGACAGGGTGGAGGGAGGGTGAAGCTTTCTTT
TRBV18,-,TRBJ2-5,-,CASSPSVGGGGPGETQYF,TGTGCCAGCTCACCAAGTGTGGGTGGAGGGGGCCCCGGAGAGACCCAGTACTTC
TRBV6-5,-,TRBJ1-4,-,CASSRLFPNEKLFF,TGTGCCAGCAGTCGTTTATTCCCTAATGAAAAACTGTTTTTT
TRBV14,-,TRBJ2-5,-,CASRSNRDQETQYF,TGTGCCAGCAGATCGAACAGGGACCAAGAGACCCAGTACTTC
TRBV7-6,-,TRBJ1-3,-,CASSLAPVSSSGNTIYF,TGTGCCAGCAGCTTAGCCCCCGTTTCCTCCTCTGGAAACACCATATATTTT
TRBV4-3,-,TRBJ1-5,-,CASSQDVGQPQHF,TGCGCCAGCAGCCAAGATGTAGGTCAGCCCCAGCATTTT
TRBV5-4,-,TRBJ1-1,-,CASSLLRGLGTEAFF,TGTGCCAGCAGCTTATTAAGGGGATTGGGCACTGAAGCTTTCTTT
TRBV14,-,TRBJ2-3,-,CASSQDRGDTQYF,TGTGCCAGCAGCCAAGACCGGGGGGATACGCAGTATTTT
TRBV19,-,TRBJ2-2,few,CASSIPTGELFF,TGTGCCAGTAGTATACCCACCGGGGAGCTGTTTTTT
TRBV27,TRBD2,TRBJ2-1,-,CASSLRTSGASGEQFF,TGTGCCAGCAGTTTACGGACTAGCGGGGCGTCTGGTGAGCAGTTCTTC
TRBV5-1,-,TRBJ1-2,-,CASSPAKGAAVIGIGYGYTF,TGCGCCAGCAGCCCAGCGAAGGGTGCGGCAGTTATAGGGATCGGCTATGGCTACACCTTC
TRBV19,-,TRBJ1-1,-,CASSYGGFMNTEAFF,TGTGCCAGTAGTTACGGGGGATTCATGAACACTGAAGCTTTCTTT
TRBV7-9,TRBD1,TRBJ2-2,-,CASSWDRSLFTTGELFF,TGTGCCAGCAGCTGGGACAGGTCACTCTTTACAACCGGGGAGCTGTTTTTT
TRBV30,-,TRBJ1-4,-,CAWSAGGSGEKLFF,TGTGCCTGGAGCGCCGGGGGCAGTGGAGAAAAACTGTTTTTT
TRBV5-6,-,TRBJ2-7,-,CASSSTWAPSYEQYF,TGTGCCAGCAGCTCGACCTGGGCCCCGTCGTACGAGCAGTACTTC
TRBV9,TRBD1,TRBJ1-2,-,CASSVEGTGFGYGYTF,TGTGCCAGCAGCGTAGAGGGGACAGGGTTCGGCTATGGCTACACCTTC
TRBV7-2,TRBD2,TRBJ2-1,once,CASSSPGLAGYNEQFF,TGTGCCAGCAGCTCCCCCGGGCTAGCGGGGTACAATGAGCAGTTCTTC
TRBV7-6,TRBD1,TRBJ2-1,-,CASSLGWTGGGGRNEQFF,TGTGCCAGCAGCTTAGGGTGGACAGGGGGCGGGGGTAGGAATGAGCAGTTCTTC
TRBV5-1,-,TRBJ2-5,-,CASSQMDSKETQYF,TGCGCCAGCAGTCAGATGGACAGTAAAGAGACCCAGTACTTC
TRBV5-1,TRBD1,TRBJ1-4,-,CASSLTSGGREKLFF,TGCGCCAGCAGCTTGACATCAGGGGGCCGTGAAAAACTGTTTTTT
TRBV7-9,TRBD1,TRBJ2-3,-,CASSLPLTGGEGYF,TGTGCCAGCAGCTTACCCCTAACAGGGGGAGAAGGGTATTTT
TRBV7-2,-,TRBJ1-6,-,CASSSYPGLGNSPLHF,TGTGCCAGCAGCTCATACCCGGGACTGGGAAATTCACCCCTCCACTTT
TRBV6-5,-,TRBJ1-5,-,CASSYSGILSQPQHF,TGTGCCAGCAGTTACTCAGGGATCTTGAGTCAGCCCCAGCATTTT
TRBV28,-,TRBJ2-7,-,CASREQGPLIPEQYF,TGTGCCAGCAGAGAACAGGGCCCCCTAATTCCCGAGCAGTACTTC
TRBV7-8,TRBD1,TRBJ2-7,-,CASSLGQGGYEQYF,TGTGCCAGCAGCTTAGGACAGGGGGGGTACGAGCAGTACTTC
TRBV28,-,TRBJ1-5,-,CASWPSGISNQPQHF,TGTGCCAGCTGGCCGTCAGGGATTAGCAATCAGCCCCAGCATTTT
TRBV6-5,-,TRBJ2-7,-,CASSLRGGPSYEQYF,TGTGCCAGCAGTTTACGCGGGGGCCCCTCCTACGAGCAGTACTTC